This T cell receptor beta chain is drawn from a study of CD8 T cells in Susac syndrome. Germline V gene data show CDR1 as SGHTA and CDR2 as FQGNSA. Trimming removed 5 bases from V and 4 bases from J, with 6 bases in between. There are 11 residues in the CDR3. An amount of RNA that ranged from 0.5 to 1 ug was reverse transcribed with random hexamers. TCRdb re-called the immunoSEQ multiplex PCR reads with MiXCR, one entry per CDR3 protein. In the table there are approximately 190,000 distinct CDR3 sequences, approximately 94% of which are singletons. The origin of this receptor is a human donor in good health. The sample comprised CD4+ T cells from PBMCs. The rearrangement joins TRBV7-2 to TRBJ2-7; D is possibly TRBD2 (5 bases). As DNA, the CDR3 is TGTGCCAGCAGCGGGGAGTACGAGCAGTACTTC. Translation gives CASSGEYEQYF.